This entry concerns a single T cell receptor beta chain. The entry originates in a study of OX40 agonist ivuxolimab in advanced cancers. The method was immunoSEQ multiplex PCR; TCRdb's version includes in-frame clones alone and lacks a portion of them. The repertoire holds around 100,000 clones, with around nine tenths as singletons. Source: CD4+ or CD8+ T cells sorted from blood, taken in a trial of the OX40 agonist ivuxolimab. The origin of this receptor is an adult with an advanced solid tumor such as melanoma, head and neck, liver or kidney cancer.

The CDR3 spells CASRDTSLTKETQYF. The DNA for the CDR3 is TGTGCCAGCAGAGATACTAGCCTTACCAAAGAGACCCAGTACTTC. The chain combines TRBV28 with TRBJ2-5; D is perhaps TRBD2 (6 bases). V was clipped by 6 bases and J by 3 bases, with 17 bases between them. The length of the CDR3 is 15 residues. Germline V CDR1 and CDR2: MDHEN, SYDVKM. Full variable domain (remainder filled in from reference TRBV28 and TRBJ2-5): DVKVTQSSRYLVKRTGEKVFLECVQDMDHENMFWYRQDPGLGLRLIYFSYDVKMKEKGDIPEGYSVSREKKERFSLILESASTNQTSMYLCASRDTSLTKETQYFGPGTRLLVL.